What follows is one TCR beta chain and its context. No antigen is known for it. Profiled with immunoSEQ multiplex PCR; TCRdb holds only in-frame clones, not every one. In the table there are tens of thousands of clones, about 95% of which are singletons. This entry is derived from a study of STAT3 mutations in large granular lymphocyte leukemia. As for the study in general: Immunosuppressive therapy was given to more than half of T-LGLL patients.

V lost 10 bases, J lost 1 base, and 16 bases lay in between. The CDR3 length is 14 residues. CDR1 is MNHEY, CDR2 SVGAGI, per germline. Study results and caveats: At least one immunodominant TCR beta clonotype appeared in every T-cell large granular lymphocyte leukemia patient. Differing intervals and regimens complicate linking therapy response to clone burden.

The gene calls are TRBV6-5 and TRBJ1-2; TRBD1 might be the D (5 bases). This receptor was identified in a man aged 35-49 years with T-cell large granular lymphocyte leukemia. Some clones in this sample may be carry-over from other donors' samples. Sequencing was done on a sample of peripheral blood mononuclear cells. This chain's CDR3 is CATSRQSFNYGYTF. In DNA, the CDR3 is TGTGCCACCTCCCGACAGTCGTTTAACTATGGCTACACCTTC.